Following are 25 T cell receptor beta chains from one sample sequenced in a study of blood T cells in healthy people across ages. A second PCR of about 7 to 12 cycles used a sample-barcoded 5' primer and a J-beta primer mix. TCRdb re-derived calls from the 5' RACE reads in MiXCR, one entry per CDR3 protein. Here the sample spans around 970,000 distinct CDR3 sequences, roughly 51% being singletons. Source material: blood. The receptor source for this set is a woman aged 60-70 years in good health.

The sample holds a few counts of this clonotype. This rearrangement joins TRBV20-1 to TRBJ1-1; possibly TRBD1 for D (5 bases). The CDR3 has 13 residues. CDR1 and CDR2 from the germline V gene are DFQATT and SNEGSKA (reference sequence). The germline V and J ends were trimmed by 5 bases and 0 bases, with 10 bases remaining between them. CDR3: CSAEGTVNTEAFF. CDR3 DNA: TGCAGTGCTGAAGGGACGGTGAACACTGAAGCTTTCTTT.

The chain is built from TRBV6-2 or TRBV6-3 and TRBJ1-1; no reliable D call. The CDR3 contains 12 residues. Trimming shortened V by 2 bases and J by 5 bases, and 6 bases separated the two germline ends. Per the germline V gene, CDR1 is MNHEY and CDR2 is SVGEGT. The CDR3 loop reads CASSYGETEAFF. The DNA for the CDR3 is TGTGCCAGCAGTTACGGGGAAACTGAAGCTTTCTTT.

The V gene is TRBV28, the J gene TRBJ2-7, with TRBD2 matching over 12 bases. The J call may not be correct, given that the DNA end is closer to TRBJ2-5. This CDR3 spans 15 amino acids. Germline CDR1 and CDR2: MDHEN and SYDVKM. The CDR3 protein is CASSWASGRGETQYF. CDR3 DNA sequence: TGTGCCAGCAGTTGGGCTAGCGGGAGGGGAGAGACCCAGTACTTC.

The table lists this clonotype with a few counts. The chain couples TRBV20-1 to TRBJ1-6; 8 bases are shared with TRBD1. Germline CDR1 DFQATT, CDR2 SNEGSKA (reference sequence). The CDR3 spans 14 residues. V was clipped by 3 bases and J by 7 bases; unmatched bases: 5. The CDR3, as DNA: TGCAGTGCTAGTTTGACAGGGGTGAATTCACCCCTCCACTTT. This encodes CSASLTGVNSPLHF.

This chain uses TRBV15 with TRBJ1-5; D is perhaps TRBD1 (6 bases). In germline, CDR1 is LNHNV, CDR2 YYDKDF (reference sequence). Between the trimmed V and J ends, which lost 0 bases and 6 bases, there was a span of 15 bases. The CDR3 is made up of 16 amino acids. CDR3 in amino acids: CATSRDARGQGQPQHF. CDR3 coding DNA: TGTGCCACCAGCAGAGATGCGCGGGGGCAGGGTCAGCCCCAGCATTTT. The whole variable domain, remainder taken from reference TRBV15 and TRBJ1-5, is DAMVIQNPRYQVTQFGKPVTLSCSQTLNHNVMYWYQQKSSQAPKLLFHYYDKDFNNEADTPDNFQSRRPNTSFCFLDIRSPGLGDTAMYLCATSRDARGQGQPQHFGDGTRLSIL.

The chain links TRBV5-6 to TRBJ2-1, with 11 bases that match TRBD2. The CDR3 runs 14 residues. J gave up 15 bases and V 0 bases, and 8 bases lay outside the gene matches. Germline V CDR1 and CDR2: SGHDT, YYEEEE. The CDR3 loop is CASSLVIAGGPGFF. CDR3 coding DNA: TGTGCCAGCAGCTTGGTAATAGCGGGAGGGCCGGGGTTCTTC.

The sample holds a few counts of this clonotype. The chain joins TRBV4-1 to TRBJ2-5; D is undetermined. This CDR3 is built from 11 residues. Germline CDR1 reads MGHRA; CDR2 reads YSYEKL. V lost 0 bases to trimming and J lost 11 bases, with 7 bases between them. CDR3 nucleotide sequence: TGCGCCAGCAGCCAAGATCGGGTGCAGTACTTC. Its translation: CASSQDRVQYF.

The chain combines TRBV9 with TRBJ1-5, with D uncertain. CDR3 length equals 15 residues. V was cut by 3 bases and J by 0 bases, with 10 bases left in between. Germline V gene sequence: CDR1 SGDLS, CDR2 YYNGEE. CDR3 protein: CASSASADSNQPQHF. Here the CDR3 DNA reads TGTGCCAGCAGCGCCAGCGCGGATAGCAATCAGCCCCAGCATTTT.

The chain carries TRBV20-1 and TRBJ2-1; either TRBD1 or TRBD2 may supply D (5 bases each). The CDR3 totals 13 residues. CDR1 is DFQATT and CDR2 is SNEGSKA in the germline V gene (reference sequence). The V end lost 7 bases, the J end lost 3 bases, and 13 bases lay between the germline ends. This CDR3 is CSGDQGDYNEQFF. As DNA, the CDR3 is TGCAGTGGTGATCAGGGAGACTACAATGAGCAGTTCTTC.

This clonotype has just a few counts. The chain combines TRBV7-2 with TRBJ2-5; 8 bases align to TRBD2. Germline values: CDR1 SGHTA, CDR2 FQGNSA. V lost 3 bases and J lost 5; bases outside the gene matches: 5. The CDR3 is 14 residues long. CDR3 residues: CASSFSGRGETQYF. CDR3 in DNA: TGTGCCAGCAGCTTTTCCGGGAGGGGGGAGACCCAGTACTTC.

In DNA, the CDR3 is TGCAGTGCTAGAGACTCCGGCCCCCCCTACGAGCAGTACTTC. It is translated as CSARDSGPPYEQYF. The J gene is TRBJ2-7, the V gene TRBV20-1; D gene ambiguous. Trimming removed 0 bases from V and 2 bases from J, with 11 bases in between. Per germline, CDR1 DFQATT and CDR2 SNEGSKA (reference sequence). This CDR3 has 14 residues.

This clonotype was recorded only once. The chain combines TRBV14 with TRBJ1-2; the D gene is possibly TRBD1 (5 bases). Germline assignment: CDR1 SGHDN and CDR2 FVKESK. CDR3 length: 15 amino acids. The V end was cut by 1 base, the J end by 4 bases, with 13 bases between. The CDR3, as DNA: TGTGCCAGCAGCCAAGTAGCGGGACGCTCCTATGGCTACACCTTC. Encoded protein: CASSQVAGRSYGYTF.

The gene calls are TRBV2 and TRBJ2-3; perhaps TRBD2 as D (5 bases). The CDR3 has 14 residues. V dropped 7 bases and J dropped 2 bases, with 13 bases sitting between them. In germline, CDR1 is SNHLY, CDR2 FYNNEI. CDR3 nucleotide sequence: TGTGCCAGCAAGAGGGATACCTTCACAGATACGCAGTATTTT. It encodes CASKRDTFTDTQYF.

This clonotype was found a few times. J is TRBJ2-5 and V is TRBV11-2; D is possibly TRBD2 (7 bases). Trimming took 5 bases from V and 4 from J, leaving 29 bases between them. The CDR3 is 19 residues long. CDR1 is SGHAT, CDR2 FQNNGV, per germline. The CDR3 DNA reads TGTGCCAGCAGCCCTTATAGCGCCACAGGGAGGGGAGGTGGAGAGACCCAGTACTTC. As protein: CASSPYSATGRGGGETQYF.

With respect to this clonotype: The junction departs from the called germline gene at one end, perhaps through a read error. The chain links TRBV4-2 to TRBJ1-1, with 7 bases matching TRBD1. This CDR3 spans 15 amino acids. Germline CDR1 is LGHNA and CDR2 is YNFKEQ. The chain's CDR3 is CASSQARGSGTEAYF. CDR3 DNA sequence: TGTGCCAGCAGCCAAGCCAGGGGGTCGGGCACTGAAGCTTACTTT.

This chain connects TRBV28 to TRBJ2-7, with 7 bases fitting TRBD2. Germline lookup yields CDR1 MDHEN and CDR2 SYDVKM. The V gene end was trimmed by 6 bases and the J gene end by 5 bases; junction bases not matched to a gene: 13. The CDR3 consists of 15 residues. The CDR3 loop is CASSRPEAGVDEQYF. The CDR3 DNA follows: TGTGCCAGCAGCCGACCGGAGGCGGGGGTCGACGAGCAGTACTTC.

The table lists this clonotype with a few counts. The junction does not match germline at one end; this may be a read error. The V gene is TRBV29-1, the J gene TRBJ2-5, with 14 bases identical to TRBD2. In germline, CDR1 is SQVTM, CDR2 ANQGSEA. There are 16 residues in the CDR3. CDR3: CSVLTSGGGGQEAQYF. In DNA, the CDR3 is TGCAGCGTTCTGACTAGCGGGGGGGGCGGCCAAGAGGCCCAGTACTTC.

In this sample, this clonotype turned up once. The chain is built from TRBV5-1 and TRBJ2-7; tentatively, D is TRBD2 (7 bases). Germline V gene lookup returns CDR1 SGHRS and CDR2 YFSETQ. Trimming pared 5 bases from V and 7 bases from J, leaving 25 bases between. CDR3 length: 16 amino acids. CDR3 sequence (DNA): TGCGCCAGCAGTACCCAACCCGGGAGGCGGGACAATGAGCAGTACTTC. Translated: CASSTQPGRRDNEQYF.

This chain joins TRBV6-6 and TRBJ2-1, with 9 bases lining up with TRBD2. CDR1 is MNHNY and CDR2 is SVGAGI in the germline V gene (reference sequence). This CDR3 has 17 amino acids. Trimming at V came to 2 bases and at J to 8 bases, leaving 13 bases not matched to a gene. The chain's CDR3 is CASSYPQGREGLHEQFF. CDR3 DNA: TGTGCCAGCAGTTACCCTCAGGGGCGGGAGGGCCTTCATGAGCAGTTCTTC.

A few counts support this clonotype. J is TRBJ2-3 and V is TRBV11-2; the match to TRBD2 covers 11 bases. The CDR3 is 17 residues long. V was clipped by 5 bases and J by 5 bases; unmatched bases: 12. Germline V gene lookup returns CDR1 SGHAT and CDR2 FQNNGV. The DNA of the CDR3 is TGTGCCAGCAGCCCGGCATTACTAGCGGGAGTTGAAGATACGCAGTATTTT. Amino acid sequence: CASSPALLAGVEDTQYF. The entire variable domain, with the rest obtained from reference TRBV11-2 and TRBJ2-3, is as follows: EAGVAQSPRYKIIEKRQSVAFWCNPISGHATLYWYQQILGQGPKLLIQFQNNGVVDDSQLPKDRFSAERLKGVDSTLKIQPAKLEDSAVYLCASSPALLAGVEDTQYFGPGTRLTVL.

V and J are TRBV20-1 and TRBJ2-7, with unresolved D. This CDR3 has 12 amino acids. Looked up from germline, CDR1 is DFQATT and CDR2 is SNEGSKA (reference sequence). V gave up 7 bases and J gave up 1 base, with 11 bases separating them. The CDR3 DNA is TGCAGTGGTCAACCGTCGTCCTACGAGCAGTACTTC. Translated, it gives CSGQPSSYEQYF.

V is TRBV6-1 and J is TRBJ2-2, with D hard to call. The CDR3 is made up of 13 amino acids. Germline lookup yields CDR1 MNHNS and CDR2 SASEGT. Trimming left V 3 bases short and J 7 bases short, with 9 bases between. CDR3 residues: CASSESWGGELFF. The CDR3 DNA reads TGTGCCAGCAGTGAGTCTTGGGGCGGGGAGCTGTTTTTT.

This clonotype has only a few counts. The chain is built from TRBV6-5 and TRBJ1-5; D is undetermined. Trimming shortened V by 0 bases and J by 5 bases, and 5 bases separated the two germline ends. The germline V gene has CDR1 MNHEY and CDR2 SVGAGI. This CDR3 contains 13 residues. The chain's CDR3 is CASSYSADQPQHF. DNA for the CDR3: TGTGCCAGCAGTTACTCCGCGGATCAGCCCCAGCATTTT.

The chain combines TRBV4-1 with TRBJ1-4, with D maybe TRBD1 (6 bases). Trimming shortened V by 5 bases and J by 4 bases, and 14 bases separated the two germline ends. This CDR3 comprises 15 residues. Germline V gives CDR1 MGHRA, CDR2 YSYEKL. The CDR3 region has the DNA TGCGCCAGCAGCGACGGGGGGGCGCGTAATGAAAAACTGTTTTTT. Encoded protein: CASSDGGARNEKLFF.

This clonotype was counted only a few times. The chain is built from TRBV7-2 and TRBJ2-1, with no clear D. The V gene's germline CDR1 is SGHTA and CDR2 FQGNSA. Trimming took off 0 bases at V and 5 bases at J, with 11 bases between the two ends. This CDR3 spans 15 amino acids. CDR3 sequence: CASSLAQLANNEQFF. The CDR3 DNA reads as TGTGCCAGCAGCTTAGCCCAGTTAGCCAACAATGAGCAGTTCTTC.